This T cell receptor (beta chain) was found in a study of T-cell reconstitution after alpha-beta-depleted transplantation in children (TCRdb year 2016). Concerning the study at large: Using TCR repertoire profiling, the study quantitatively followed how T-cell immune reconstitution unfolded in children after TCRalphabeta/CD19-depleted allogeneic hematopoietic cell transplantation.

The treatment or condition label for this specimen denotes: allogeneic hematopoietic cell transplantation with graft depleted of TCRalphabeta T cells and CD19 B cells. TCRalphabeta/CD19-depleted allogeneic hematopoietic cell grafts were given to the transplant recipients, all of whom were children. This clonotype occurred many times. Its antigen remains undetermined. Base quality data are lacking; no much larger clone is found one base away. The library was built by means of PCR. The sequencer was an Illumina HiSeq 2500. TCR library preparation used molecular barcoding, with unique molecular identifiers applied to normalize quantification of the TCRbeta repertoire. TCRdb reworked the public reads: Q25 trimming with fastp, MiXCR clone assembly, productive beta chains retained. Rows are unified per CDR3 protein, each entry keeping the most common DNA and genes. The sample includes about 240,000 distinct CDR3 sequences, with 25% observed a single time. In total, the top ten clones hold roughly 2.6% of the sample.

The research as a whole found: In some patients, high TCRbeta diversity at day 60 was attributed to recipient T cells and intrathymic progenitors that had survived conditioning. The frequencies of hyperexpanded clones fell over the following months, and after one year, T-cell counts and TCRbeta diversity were mostly attributed to newly produced T cells. The apparently early alphabetaT-cell count recovery about two months after transplant was reportedly dependent on only several hundred rapidly expanded clones derived from non-depleted graft cells.

As encoded in the germline V gene, CDR1 is SGHRS while CDR2 is YFSETQ. The V end gives up 3 bases and the J end 6 bases, leaving 3 bases in the junction not matched to a gene. The CDR3 runs 14 residues from the cysteine to the phenylalanine. The sequence is cut down to CDR3 DNA, 42 bases in frame from base 1. Material: PBMCs, obtained before TCRalphabeta/CD19-depleted stem cell transplant. The TCR was taken from a girl aged 2-9 years with Fanconi anemia, due to receive a stem cell transplant. Rearrangement joined TRBV5-1 to TRBJ2-2, with 9 bases aligning to TRBD2. The DNA reads as follows: TGCGCCAGCAGCTGGGGGACTAGCTCCGGGGAGCTGTTTTTT. It codes for CASSWGTSSGELFF.